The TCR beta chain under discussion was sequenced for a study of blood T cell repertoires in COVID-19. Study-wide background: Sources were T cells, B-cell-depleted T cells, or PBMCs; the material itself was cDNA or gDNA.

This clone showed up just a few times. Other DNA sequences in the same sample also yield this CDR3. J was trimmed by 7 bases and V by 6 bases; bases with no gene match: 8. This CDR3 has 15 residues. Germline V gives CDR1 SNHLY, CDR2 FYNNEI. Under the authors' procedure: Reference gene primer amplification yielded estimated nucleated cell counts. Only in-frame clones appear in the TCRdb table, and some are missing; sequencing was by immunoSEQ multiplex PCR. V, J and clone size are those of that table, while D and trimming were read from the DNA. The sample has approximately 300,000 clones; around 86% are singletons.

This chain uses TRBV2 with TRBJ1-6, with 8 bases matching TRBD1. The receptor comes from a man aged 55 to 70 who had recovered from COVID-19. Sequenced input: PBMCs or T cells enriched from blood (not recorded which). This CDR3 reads CASSQDRAGNSPLHF. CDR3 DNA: TGTGCCAGCAGCCAGGACAGGGCAGGCAATTCACCCCTCCACTTT.